The 21 T cell receptor beta chains below all came from one sample that was sequenced in a study of cytomegalovirus exposure and HLA in healthy donors. With 60 Vbeta and 13 Jbeta primers, the PCR was carried out. The method was immunoSEQ multiplex PCR; TCRdb's version includes in-frame clones alone and lacks a portion of them. This sample carries around 120,000 clones, around 83% of them seen once, and the ten largest clones take approximately 2.4%. The sequenced sample was PBMCs. These receptor sequences come from a man in his fifties in good health and CMV-seronegative.

The chain recombines TRBV5-4 with TRBJ1-4, with D unresolved. There are 13 residues in the CDR3. Trimming took 0 bases from V and 8 from J, leaving 8 bases between them. Germline CDR1 SGHNT, CDR2 YYREEE (reference sequence). Here the CDR3 reads CASSLDSLEKLFF. The CDR3, as DNA: TGTGCCAGCAGCTTGGACAGTCTCGAAAAACTGTTTTTT.

The DNA of the CDR3 is TGCGCCAGCAGCCAAGAAGCATACTCTGGAAACACCATATATTTT. Its translation: CASSQEAYSGNTIYF. The chain employs TRBV4-1 and TRBJ1-3; D ambiguous. V lost 0 bases and J lost 0, with 6 bases in between. The CDR3 is 15 amino acids. Germline lookup yields CDR1 MGHRA and CDR2 YSYEKL.

V is TRBV5-6 and J is TRBJ1-1; D perhaps matches TRBD1 (6 bases). Germline loops: CDR1 SGHDT, CDR2 YYEEEE. The CDR3 spans 13 residues. Between the trimmed V and J ends, which lost 6 bases and 6 bases, there was a span of 15 bases. CDR3 coding DNA: TGTGCCAGCAATCCATGGGGGGGCTCTGAAGCTTTCTTT. Translating gives CASNPWGGSEAFF.

The rearrangement uses TRBV6-5 and TRBJ1-1, with D perhaps matching TRBD1 (5 bases). The germline V and J ends were trimmed by 6 bases and 4 bases, with 12 bases remaining between them. This CDR3 spans 13 amino acids. In germline, CDR1 is MNHEY, CDR2 SVGAGI. The CDR3: CASRDRLGTEAFF. CDR3 sequence (DNA): TGTGCCAGCAGAGACAGATTGGGCACTGAAGCTTTCTTT.

The chain employs TRBV29-1 and TRBJ2-5; D perhaps matches TRBD2 (6 bases). The closer fit of TRBJ2-7 to the DNA end suggests the J call may be wrong. This CDR3 is built from 12 residues. Germline loops: CDR1 SQVTM, CDR2 ANQGSEA. CDR3 loop: CSVELGGTEQYF. The CDR3 DNA is TGCAGCGTTGAACTTGGAGGGACCGAGCAGTACTTC.

In regard to this clone: The sample has other DNA sequences that encode this CDR3 too. This rearrangement joins TRBV5-1 to TRBJ1-1, with a possible D match to TRBD1 (6 bases). The CDR3 is 14 amino acids. Trimming removed 4 bases at V and 1 base at J, with 11 bases between. Germline V gene data show CDR1 as SGHRS and CDR2 as YFSETQ. The CDR3 here is CASSLDRPNTEAFF. CDR3 in DNA: TGCGCCAGCAGCCTCGACAGGCCGAACACTGAAGCTTTCTTT.

The V and J genes are TRBV10-2 and TRBJ1-1; 7 nucleotides line up with TRBD1. Germline V gives CDR1 WSHSY, CDR2 SAAADI. Losses at the gene ends were 4 bases for V and 5 bases for J; bases not matched to a gene: 4. The CDR3 is 13 amino acids. The CDR3 bases are TGCGCCAGCAGTGGTAGGGGGCTAACTGAAGCTTTCTTT. It yields the protein CASSGRGLTEAFF.

CDR3 protein: CASSLRQVTSNEQFF. The CDR3 DNA reads TGTGCCAGCAGCCTCCGACAGGTTACTTCCAATGAGCAGTTCTTC. The chain uses TRBV14 and TRBJ2-1; the D gene is possibly TRBD1 (6 bases). The CDR3 runs 15 residues. V was shortened by 4 bases and J by 6 bases, with 16 bases between the two germline ends. Germline V gene sequence: CDR1 SGHDN, CDR2 FVKESK.

This chain uses TRBV9 with TRBJ2-5; 7 nucleotides match TRBD1. The CDR3 sequence is 15 residues long. The J segment lost 4 bases and the V segment lost 0 bases, leaving 6 bases of the junction unmatched. The germline V gene has CDR1 SGDLS and CDR2 YYNGEE. CDR3 region: CASSVGGGPGETQYF. DNA for the CDR3: TGTGCCAGCAGCGTAGGAGGGGGCCCGGGAGAGACCCAGTACTTC.

The chain carries TRBV30 and TRBJ2-3, with 12 bases fitting TRBD2. The V and J ends lost 0 bases and 6 bases, in that order; junction bases with no gene match: 10. This CDR3 contains 17 residues. Per germline, CDR1 GTSNPN and CDR2 SVGIG (reference sequence). CDR3 residues: CAWSVSWTSGVIDTQYF. CDR3 DNA sequence: TGTGCCTGGAGTGTATCTTGGACTAGCGGGGTAATTGATACGCAGTATTTT.

The rearrangement links TRBV28 to TRBJ2-5; no clear D gene. CDR3 length: 15 residues. Germline V gene sequence: CDR1 MDHEN, CDR2 SYDVKM. V was shortened by 6 bases and J by 2 bases, with 16 bases between the two germline ends. The CDR3 nucleotides read TGTGCCAGCAGCATGACTCCCCCTGGACAAGAGACCCAGTACTTC. Amino acids: CASSMTPPGQETQYF.

J is TRBJ2-7 and V is TRBV10-3; the match to TRBD1 covers 10 bases. CDR1 ENHRY and CDR2 SYGVKD come from the germline V gene. The CDR3 is 18 residues long. V lost 1 base, J lost 1 base, and 10 bases stayed unmatched. This CDR3 is CAISEFRTGGQNSYEQYF. The DNA for the CDR3 is TGTGCCATCAGTGAGTTTAGGACAGGGGGACAGAATTCCTACGAGCAGTACTTC.

The chain uses TRBV9 and TRBJ2-2; D is unresolved. The germline gives CDR1 SGDLS, CDR2 YYNGEE. V was shortened by 0 bases and J by 4 bases, with 7 bases between the two germline ends. The CDR3 sequence is 14 residues long. This CDR3 reads CASSVGRVTGELFF. The CDR3 DNA follows: TGTGCCAGCAGCGTAGGACGGGTCACCGGGGAGCTGTTTTTT. Together with reference TRBV9 and TRBJ2-2, the CDR3 gives the full variable domain: DSGVTQTPKHLITATGQRVTLRCSPRSGDLSVYWYQQSLDQGLQFLIQYYNGEERAKGNILERFSAQQFPDLHSELNLSSLELGDSALYFCASSVGRVTGELFFGEGSRLTVL.

The table lists this clone with a few counts. V gene TRBV9 combines with J gene TRBJ1-3; perhaps TRBD1 as D (5 bases). Germline CDR1 and CDR2: SGDLS and YYNGEE. The CDR3 has 15 residues. Trimming removed 0 bases at V and 2 bases at J, with 9 bases between. CDR3 in amino acids: CASSVDSGAGNTIYF. As DNA, the CDR3 is TGTGCCAGCAGCGTAGATTCGGGGGCTGGAAACACCATATATTTT.

This clone was seen a few times. The chain is built from TRBV30 and TRBJ2-7; no reliable D call. The CDR3 runs 11 residues. Germline V lookup: CDR1 GTSNPN, CDR2 SVGIG (reference sequence). Trimming removed 0 bases at V and 7 bases at J, with 7 bases between. Here the CDR3 reads CAWSVNQEQYF. The CDR3 DNA is TGTGCCTGGAGTGTAAATCAGGAGCAGTACTTC.

The V call is TRBV30, the J call TRBJ1-2, with D tentatively TRBD1 (5 bases). Trimming pared 2 bases from V and 7 bases from J, leaving 11 bases between. Germline V gene data show CDR1 as GTSNPN and CDR2 as SVGIG (reference sequence). The CDR3 contains 12 residues. CDR3 DNA: TGTGCCTGGAGTAGCGGGGCGGGTGGCTACACCTTC. As protein: CAWSSGAGGYTF.

In regard to this clone: A read error may produce the germline difference seen at one junction end. V and J are TRBV7-7 and TRBJ2-1; TRBD2 might be the D (6 bases). The CDR3 spans 13 residues. Germline V gene lookup returns CDR1 SSHAT and CDR2 FNYEAQ (reference sequence). Written as DNA, the CDR3 is TGTGCTAGCAGTAGCGGTAACGCCAATGAGCAGTTCTTC. Amino acid sequence: CASSSGNANEQFF.

The V call is TRBV2, the J call TRBJ2-1; weak D call: TRBD1 (6 bases). The germline gives CDR1 SNHLY, CDR2 FYNNEI. V was pared by 9 bases and J by 5 bases, with 17 bases between. This CDR3 contains 14 residues. CDR3 protein: CASLTGAGDNEQFF. CDR3 coding DNA: TGTGCCAGTCTAACCGGGGCAGGGGACAATGAGCAGTTCTTC.

The chain couples TRBV29-1 to TRBJ1-2; 7 nucleotides line up with TRBD1. V shed 3 bases, J shed 4 bases, and the junction held 5 bases outside the gene matches. The CDR3 runs to 13 residues. Looked up from germline, CDR1 is SQVTM and CDR2 is ANQGSEA. For the CDR3, the DNA is TGCAGCGTTGAGGGACAGACAATCTATGGCTACACCTTC. Residues: CSVEGQTIYGYTF.

J is TRBJ1-1 and V is TRBV27; D is perhaps TRBD1 (6 bases). Germline V gene lookup returns CDR1 MNHEY and CDR2 SMNVEV (reference sequence). V was clipped by 6 bases and J by 1 base, with 9 bases between them. The CDR3 is 13 amino acids. The CDR3 reads CASRPTGNTEAFF. The CDR3 bases are TGTGCCAGCAGACCGACAGGGAACACTGAAGCTTTCTTT.

This clone was counted a few times. The genes are TRBV4-1 and TRBJ2-5; TRBD2 is a possible D gene (6 bases). The V end was cut by 4 bases, the J end by 1 base, with 10 bases between. CDR3 length: 14 residues. Germline loops: CDR1 MGHRA, CDR2 YSYEKL. For the CDR3, the DNA is TGCGCCAGCAGCCTCCGGGACTTCCAAGAGACCCAGTACTTC. Its translation is CASSLRDFQETQYF.